This T cell receptor (beta chain) derives from a study of blood T cell repertoires in COVID-19. Study information: COVID-19 samples, acute and convalescent, were from the United States, Italy and Spain.

CDR1 MNHEY and CDR2 SVGAGI come from the germline V gene. The V segment lost 2 bases and the J segment 9 bases; nucleotides outside the gene matches: 10. The CDR3 totals 15 residues. Libraries were prepared by immunoSEQ multiplex PCR; TCRdb keeps only in-frame clonotypes and omits some of them. The profile shows over 90,000 clones, 88% of them singletons. Material: peripheral blood. The chain joins TRBV6-5 to TRBJ2-3; TRBD2 matches at 8 bases. The source of this sequence is a human donor in a cohort sampled during active COVID-19. CDR3 nucleotides: TGTGCCAGCAGTTACGCGCCAGACTCGGGGGGGACGCAGTATTTT. It yields the protein CASSYAPDSGGTQYF.